One sample yielded the 14 T cell receptor beta chains listed below, sequenced in a study of identical twins. TCRdb fed the 5' RACE reads into MiXCR, producing one record per CDR3 protein. Here the sample spans roughly 250,000 distinct CDR3 sequences, over 12% being singletons. Sequencing was carried out using memory (CD45RO+) T cells sorted from blood. The receptor source for this set is a woman younger than 30 in good health.

This clonotype was observed a single time. The CDR3 DNA sequence: TGTGCCAGCAGTGAAGGATTAACAGCGGTCAACACTGAAGCTTTCTTT. Protein: CASSEGLTAVNTEAFF. The chain is built from TRBV6-1 and TRBJ1-1; D uncertain. The CDR3 length is 16 residues. The germline V gene encodes CDR1 MNHNS and CDR2 SASEGT. V lost 1 base and J 2 bases, leaving 14 bases between the germline ends.

The chain carries TRBV7-9 and TRBJ1-2; D remains ambiguous. From germline, CDR1 is SEHNR and CDR2 FQNEAQ (reference sequence). The ends were cut back, 3 bases at V and 6 bases at J, with 17 bases in the middle. CDR3 length equals 15 residues. CDR3 sequence (DNA): TGTGCCAGCAGCTTCTCGTCGACCGCGGGCGATGGCTACACCTTC. Amino acids: CASSFSSTAGDGYTF.

V gene TRBV10-2 combines with J gene TRBJ1-5, with unresolved D. Trimming stripped 6 bases from V and 9 bases from J, with 18 bases between. The germline gives CDR1 WSHSY, CDR2 SAAADI. The CDR3 loop spans 14 amino acids. The CDR3 nucleotides read TGCGCCAGCAGCTCACCAGACAAATCAGCGCCCCAGCATTTT. It yields the protein CASSSPDKSAPQHF.

This clonotype was seen ten or more times. This chain uses TRBV10-3 with TRBJ2-3; no definite D call. The CDR3 runs 14 residues. With 1 base removed from V and 0 bases from J, the gap between germline ends came to 5 bases. Germline CDR1 reads ENHRY; CDR2 reads SYGVKD. This CDR3 reads CAISEFSSTDTQYF. The CDR3, as DNA: TGTGCCATCAGTGAGTTTAGCAGCACAGATACGCAGTATTTT.

There are a few counts of this clonotype. CDR3 coding DNA: TGCAGCGTTGAGAGTCTAGCGGGTTGGGAGACCCAGTACTTC. This encodes CSVESLAGWETQYF. The chain links TRBV29-1 to TRBJ2-5; 8 nucleotides line up with TRBD2. J was trimmed by 5 bases and V by 3 bases; bases with no gene match: 8. The CDR3 length is 14 residues. Germline CDR1 is SQVTM and CDR2 is ANQGSEA.

The chain uses TRBV2 and TRBJ1-1; 8 nucleotides agree with TRBD1. After removal of 11 bases from V and 4 bases from J, the junction contained 9 bases not matched to a gene. Looked up from germline, CDR1 is SNHLY and CDR2 is FYNNEI. The CDR3 spans 13 residues. The CDR3 loop is CARQQGVGTEAFF. The CDR3 DNA reads TGTGCCCGGCAACAGGGGGTAGGCACTGAAGCTTTCTTT.

The rearrangement joins TRBV9 to TRBJ2-1; no reliable D call. CDR3 length: 16 amino acids. Germline V gene data show CDR1 as SGDLS and CDR2 as YYNGEE. The germline V and J ends were trimmed by 0 bases and 0 bases, with 10 bases remaining between them. CDR3 loop: CASSVVSDSSYNEQFF. The CDR3 DNA is TGTGCCAGCAGCGTAGTCTCGGATAGCTCCTACAATGAGCAGTTCTTC.

This clonotype showed up just a few times. The rearrangement links TRBV7-2 to TRBJ2-5, with D perhaps matching TRBD2 (6 bases). Germline assignment: CDR1 SGHTA and CDR2 FQGNSA. V was pared by 1 base and J by 1 base, with 10 bases between. The CDR3 spans 15 residues. CDR3 bases: TGTGCCAGCAGCTTAGAGGGACTCCCCCAAGAGACCCAGTACTTC. Encoded protein: CASSLEGLPQETQYF.

The rearrangement uses TRBV5-5 and TRBJ1-2; no clear D gene. This CDR3 spans 13 amino acids. CDR1 and CDR2 (germline): SGHKS, YYEKEE (reference sequence). The V end lost 2 bases, the J end lost 6 bases, and 11 bases lay between the germline ends. CDR3 sequence: CASSLGWQDGYTF. The CDR3 DNA reads TGTGCCAGCAGCTTAGGATGGCAGGATGGCTACACCTTC. Drawing the rest from reference TRBV5-5 and TRBJ1-2, the complete variable domain is DAGVTQSPTHLIKTRGQQVTLRCSPISGHKSVSWYQQVLGQGPQFIFQYYEKEERGRGNFPDRFSARQFPNYSSELNVNALLLGDSALYLCASSLGWQDGYTFGSGTRLTVV.

The genes are TRBV5-1 and TRBJ1-2; D gene unclear. The CDR3 consists of 13 residues. Per germline, CDR1 SGHRS and CDR2 YFSETQ. V was pared by 2 bases and J by 0 bases, with 5 bases between. CDR3 in amino acids: CASSFGTNYGYTF. DNA of the CDR3: TGCGCCAGCAGCTTCGGGACTAACTATGGCTACACCTTC.

V is TRBV9 and J is TRBJ2-5, with 7 bases fitting TRBD2. The J segment lost 2 bases and the V segment lost 1 base, leaving 8 bases of the junction unmatched. CDR1 and CDR2 (germline): SGDLS, YYNGEE. This CDR3 is built from 16 residues. DNA of the CDR3: TGTGCCAGCAGCGTACAGCCTAGCGGAGGGCAAGAGACCCAGTACTTC. Translation: CASSVQPSGGQETQYF.

The V call is TRBV29-1, the J call TRBJ1-4; no definite D call. CDR1 and CDR2 (germline): SQVTM, ANQGSEA. The ends were cut back, 4 bases at V and 8 bases at J, with 5 bases in the middle. There are 10 residues in the CDR3. The DNA for the CDR3 is TGCAGCGTTGGGGGAGAAAAACTGTTTTTT. Amino acid sequence: CSVGGEKLFF.

This clonotype was counted only a few times. The rearrangement joins TRBV10-2 to TRBJ1-5; maybe TRBD1 (6 bases). This CDR3 is 14 amino acids long. Germline V gene lookup returns CDR1 WSHSY and CDR2 SAAADI. The V end lost 6 bases, the J end lost 2 bases, and 11 bases lay between the germline ends. The CDR3 coding sequence is TGCGCCAGCAGAAGGGGGGAAGGCAATCAGCCCCAGCATTTT. Its translation: CASRRGEGNQPQHF.

V gene TRBV9 combines with J gene TRBJ2-3; TRBD2 aligns across 8 bases. The V and J ends lost 0 bases and 4 bases, in that order; junction bases with no gene match: 4. CDR1 and CDR2 from the germline V gene are SGDLS and YYNGEE. This CDR3 comprises 15 residues. The CDR3 region is CASSVAGGGADTQYF. For the CDR3, the DNA is TGTGCCAGCAGCGTAGCGGGAGGGGGGGCAGATACGCAGTATTTT.